This entry concerns a single T cell receptor beta chain. This specimen comes from a study of blood T cell repertoires in COVID-19. Study background: Whether acute or convalescent, the COVID-19 samples came from the United States, Italy and Spain. The cDNA or gDNA used as material had been derived from T cells, B-cell-depleted T cells, or PBMCs.

How the authors handled the data: Amplified reference gene primers provided the basis for estimating nucleated cell counts. The method was immunoSEQ multiplex PCR; TCRdb's version includes in-frame clones alone and lacks a portion of them. D and trimming come from the DNA, and the V and J calls and clone size come from that table. The sample carries 200,000 or so clones, 70% to 90% recorded once. The CDR3 totals 15 residues. V was cut by 4 bases and J by 5 bases, with 16 bases left in between. The receptor's source is a man between 65 and 85 years old with active or convalescent COVID-19. Sequenced material: peripheral blood. This sequence joins TRBV23-1 and TRBJ2-3; perhaps TRBD2 as D (6 bases). TRBV23-1 is classed as an ORF, of uncertain function. CDR3 sequence reads: CASSRWRGRRDTQYF. DNA for the CDR3: TGCGCCAGCAGTCGATGGAGGGGACGGAGAGATACGCAGTATTTT.